Reported below is one TCR beta chain. Primers included in the PCR were 60 Vbeta and 13 Jbeta primers. Clones were sequenced by immunoSEQ multiplex PCR, and TCRdb holds only the in-frame ones, with some missing. The sample yields some 120,000 clones, roughly 82% seen once. This sample is part of a study of cytomegalovirus exposure and HLA in healthy donors. The V gene's germline CDR1 is SGHNT and CDR2 YYREEE (reference sequence). Deletions cut 1 base from V and 1 base from J, with 11 bases between. The CDR3 is made up of 15 amino acids. This receptor was taken from a man aged 18 to 30 in good health and CMV-seropositive. This rearrangement joins TRBV5-4 to TRBJ2-5; tentatively, D is TRBD1 (6 bases). Sequenced sample: PBMCs. The CDR3 nucleotides are TGTGCCAGCAGCTTGAGGGACAAGATCCAAGAGACCCAGTACTTC. Protein: CASSLRDKIQETQYF.